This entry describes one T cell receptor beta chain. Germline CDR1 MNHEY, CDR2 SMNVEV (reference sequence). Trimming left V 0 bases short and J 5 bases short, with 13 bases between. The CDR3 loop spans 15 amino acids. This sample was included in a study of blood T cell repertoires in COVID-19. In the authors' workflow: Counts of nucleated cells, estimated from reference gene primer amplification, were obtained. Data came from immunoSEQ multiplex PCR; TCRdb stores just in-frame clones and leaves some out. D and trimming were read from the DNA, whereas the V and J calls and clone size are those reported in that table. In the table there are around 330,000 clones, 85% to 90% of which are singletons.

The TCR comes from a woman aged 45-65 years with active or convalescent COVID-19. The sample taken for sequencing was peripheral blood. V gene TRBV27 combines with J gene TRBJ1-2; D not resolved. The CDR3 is CASSLSTPQMYGYTF. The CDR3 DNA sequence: TGTGCCAGCAGTTTATCCACCCCCCAGATGTATGGCTACACCTTC.